The sequence of this T cell receptor (beta chain) was determined in a study of blood T cell repertoires in COVID-19. This clone was observed a handful of times. Germline V gene data show CDR1 as SGHNT and CDR2 as YENEEA. Deletions cut 7 bases from V and 3 bases from J, with 12 bases between. This CDR3 spans 13 amino acids. Produced via immunoSEQ multiplex PCR; TCRdb's table is partial and in-frame only. The sample records some 90,000 clones, about 85% being singletons. Sequencing was performed on peripheral blood. This sequence was found in a man in his 60s with acute or convalescent COVID-19. The chain employs TRBV11-3 and TRBJ1-1; D may be TRBD1 (6 bases). The CDR3 here is CASTQQGYTEAFF. In DNA, the CDR3 is TGTGCCAGCACCCAACAGGGATACACTGAAGCTTTCTTT.